The sequence of this TCR beta chain was determined in a study of T cell responses to AZD1222 COVID-19 vaccine. Notes on the study in general: None of the repertoires were sampled until the peak T cell response had passed. Clonal diversity was possibly underestimated, and the donors were mostly white British, with more females.

TCRdb keeps only in-frame clones here, not all; method: immunoSEQ multiplex PCR. The sample lists 200,000 or so clones, approximately 94% seen once, with 0.95% to 1.1% in the top ten. The V end was cut by 2 bases, the J end by 1 base, with 11 bases between. Germline CDR1 is GTSNPN and CDR2 is SVGIG (reference sequence). CDR3 length equals 14 residues. As to this clone: No antigen is known for it.

The chain carries TRBV30 and TRBJ1-1; no reliable D call. The material sequenced was peripheral blood, taken on day 0 of MenACWY control vaccination. This receptor was identified in an adult in good health. The DNA for the CDR3 is TGTGCCTGGAGTACCCAAGCAAAGAACACTGAAGCTTTCTTT. This gives the protein CAWSTQAKNTEAFF.